The subject of this entry is one TCR beta chain. Its target is not known. The data are from a study of spatial heterogeneity in lung cancer. Turning to the study itself: Among detected sequences, beta-chain ones consistently exceeded alpha-chain ones in number.

Study-level findings and limits: Resection blood, more than follow-up blood, showed ubiquitous expanded tumor TCRs.

Time point defined: sample taken at primary tumor resection. Unsorted whole RNA samples from tumor, nontumor lung or frozen PBMC were sequenced. Samples were donated by 72 untreated early-stage non-small cell lung cancer patients. Single TCR cDNA molecules each had their own unique molecular identifier. Using its own MiXCR run on the 5' RACE reads, TCRdb lists one record per CDR3 protein. This sample has 45,000 or so distinct CDR3 sequences, with about 11% found just once. The CDR3 is made up of 17 amino acids. Germline V gene data show CDR1 as MDHEN and CDR2 as SYDVKM. After removal of 4 bases from V and 0 bases from J, the junction contained 8 bases not matched to a gene.

This sequence was found in a female donor with early-stage non-small cell lung cancer. This sequence joins TRBV28 and TRBJ1-5, with TRBD1 identical over 8 bases. This sample comprised PBMCs, obtained at surgery. CDR3 protein: CASSSAGQEYSNQPQHF. In nucleotides, the CDR3 is TGTGCCAGCAGTTCCGCGGGACAGGAGTATAGCAATCAGCCCCAGCATTTT.